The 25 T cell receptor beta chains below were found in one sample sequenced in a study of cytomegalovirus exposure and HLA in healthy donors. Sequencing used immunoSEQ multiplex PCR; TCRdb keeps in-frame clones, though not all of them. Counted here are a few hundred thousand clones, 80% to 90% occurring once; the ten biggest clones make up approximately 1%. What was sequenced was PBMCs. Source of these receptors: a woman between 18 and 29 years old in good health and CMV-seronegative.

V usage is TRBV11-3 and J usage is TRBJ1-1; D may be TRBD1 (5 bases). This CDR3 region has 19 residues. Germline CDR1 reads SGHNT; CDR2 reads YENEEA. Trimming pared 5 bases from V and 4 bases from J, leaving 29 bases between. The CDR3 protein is CASSHIPVYQGLMGTEAFF. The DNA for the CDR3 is TGTGCCAGCAGCCACATACCAGTTTATCAGGGATTAATGGGCACTGAAGCTTTCTTT. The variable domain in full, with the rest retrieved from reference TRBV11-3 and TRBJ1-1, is EAGVVQSPRYKIIEKKQPVAFWCNPISGHNTLYWYLQNLGQGPELLIRYENEEAVDDSQLPKDRFSAERLKGVDSTLKIQPAELGDSAVYLCASSHIPVYQGLMGTEAFFGQGTRLTVV.

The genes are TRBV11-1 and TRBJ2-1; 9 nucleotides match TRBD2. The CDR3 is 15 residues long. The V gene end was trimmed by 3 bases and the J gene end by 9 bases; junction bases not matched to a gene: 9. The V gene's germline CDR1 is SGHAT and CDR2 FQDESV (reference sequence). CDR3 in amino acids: CASSFRTSDGFEQFF. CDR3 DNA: TGTGCCAGCAGCTTCCGGACTAGCGATGGTTTTGAGCAGTTCTTC.

CDR3 region: CASSFLGTQNTEAFF. CDR3 DNA sequence: TGCGCCAGCAGCTTTTTGGGGACACAGAACACTGAAGCTTTCTTT. This chain links TRBV5-1 with TRBJ1-1, with D possibly TRBD1 on 6 matching bases. The CDR3 contains 15 residues. With 2 bases removed from V and 1 base from J, the gap between germline ends came to 12 bases. Germline V gene data show CDR1 as SGHRS and CDR2 as YFSETQ. Full variable domain (missing parts from reference TRBV5-1 and TRBJ1-1): KAGVTQTPRYLIKTRGQQVTLSCSPISGHRSVSWYQQTPGQGLQFLFEYFSETQRNKGNFPGRFSGRQFSNSRSEMNVSTLELGDSALYLCASSFLGTQNTEAFFGQGTRLTVV.

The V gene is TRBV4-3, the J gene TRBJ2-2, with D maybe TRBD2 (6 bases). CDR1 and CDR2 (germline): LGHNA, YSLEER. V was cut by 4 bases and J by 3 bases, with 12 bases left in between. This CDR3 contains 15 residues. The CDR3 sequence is CASSRTSLDTGELFF. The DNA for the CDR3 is TGCGCCAGCAGCCGTACTAGCCTAGACACCGGGGAGCTGTTTTTT.

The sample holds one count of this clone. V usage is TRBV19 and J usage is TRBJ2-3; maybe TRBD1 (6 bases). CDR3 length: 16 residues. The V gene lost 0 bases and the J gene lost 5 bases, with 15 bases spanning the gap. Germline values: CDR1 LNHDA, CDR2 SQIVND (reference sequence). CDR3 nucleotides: TGTGCCAGTAGTATAGATCGGGGTGGGGGCAGAGATACGCAGTATTTT. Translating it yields CASSIDRGGGRDTQYF. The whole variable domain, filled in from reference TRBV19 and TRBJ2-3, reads DGGITQSPKYLFRKEGQNVTLSCEQNLNHDAMYWYRQDPGQGLRLIYYSQIVNDFQKGDIAEGYSVSREKKESFPLTVTSAQKNPTAFYLCASSIDRGGGRDTQYFGPGTRLTVL.

CDR3 in amino acids: CAWSVQTNQPQHF. The CDR3 coding sequence is TGTGCCTGGAGTGTACAGACCAATCAGCCCCAGCATTTT. This chain connects TRBV30 to TRBJ1-5; D ambiguous. The germline V gene has CDR1 GTSNPN and CDR2 SVGIG (reference sequence). Trimming removed 0 bases at V and 3 bases at J, with 6 bases between. CDR3 length: 13 residues.

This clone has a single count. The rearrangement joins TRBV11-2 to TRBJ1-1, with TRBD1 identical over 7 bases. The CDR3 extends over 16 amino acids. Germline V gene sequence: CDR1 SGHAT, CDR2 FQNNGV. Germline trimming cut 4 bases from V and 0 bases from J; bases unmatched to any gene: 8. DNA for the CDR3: TGTGCCAGCAGCTCCCCGACAGGGCACATGAACACTGAAGCTTTCTTT. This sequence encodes CASSSPTGHMNTEAFF.

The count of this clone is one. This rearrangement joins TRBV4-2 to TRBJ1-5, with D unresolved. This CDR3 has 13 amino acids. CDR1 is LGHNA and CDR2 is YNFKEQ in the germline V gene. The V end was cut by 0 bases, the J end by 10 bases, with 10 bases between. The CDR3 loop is CASSQERVIPQHF. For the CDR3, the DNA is TGTGCCAGCAGCCAAGAAAGAGTGATACCCCAGCATTTT.

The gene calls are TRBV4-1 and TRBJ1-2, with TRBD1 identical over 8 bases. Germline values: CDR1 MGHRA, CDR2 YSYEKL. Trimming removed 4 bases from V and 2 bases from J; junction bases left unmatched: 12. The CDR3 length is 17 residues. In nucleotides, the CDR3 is TGCGCCAGCAGCCCTTGGAGCGGGCCAGGGGGCAACTATGGCTACACCTTC. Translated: CASSPWSGPGGNYGYTF.

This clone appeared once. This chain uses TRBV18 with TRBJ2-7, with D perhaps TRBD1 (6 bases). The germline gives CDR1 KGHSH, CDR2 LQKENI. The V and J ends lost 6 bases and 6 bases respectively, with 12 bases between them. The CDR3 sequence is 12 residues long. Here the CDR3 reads CASSAQGPEQYF. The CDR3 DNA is TGTGCCAGCTCTGCACAGGGCCCCGAGCAGTACTTC.

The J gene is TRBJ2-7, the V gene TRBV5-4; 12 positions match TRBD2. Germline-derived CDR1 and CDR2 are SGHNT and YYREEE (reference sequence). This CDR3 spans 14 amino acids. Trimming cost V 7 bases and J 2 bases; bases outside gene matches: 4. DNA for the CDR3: TGTGCCAGCGGAAGACTAGCGGGAGCCTACGAGCAGTACTTC. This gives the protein CASGRLAGAYEQYF.

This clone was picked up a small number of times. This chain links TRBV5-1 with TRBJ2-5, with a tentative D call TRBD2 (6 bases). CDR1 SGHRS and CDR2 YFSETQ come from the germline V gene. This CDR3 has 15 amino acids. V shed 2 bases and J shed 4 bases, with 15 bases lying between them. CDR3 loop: CASSFGGAKRETQYF. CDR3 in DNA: TGCGCCAGCAGCTTCGGCGGGGCCAAACGAGAGACCCAGTACTTC. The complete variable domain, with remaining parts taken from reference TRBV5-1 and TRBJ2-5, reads KAGVTQTPRYLIKTRGQQVTLSCSPISGHRSVSWYQQTPGQGLQFLFEYFSETQRNKGNFPGRFSGRQFSNSRSEMNVSTLELGDSALYLCASSFGGAKRETQYFGPGTRLLVL.

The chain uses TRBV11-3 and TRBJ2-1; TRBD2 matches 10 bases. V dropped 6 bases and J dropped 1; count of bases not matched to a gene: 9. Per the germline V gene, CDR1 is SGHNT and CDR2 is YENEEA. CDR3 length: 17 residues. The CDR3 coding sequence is TGTGCCAGCAGTTCCGCGACTAGCGGGTATTCCTACAATGAGCAGTTCTTC. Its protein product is CASSSATSGYSYNEQFF.

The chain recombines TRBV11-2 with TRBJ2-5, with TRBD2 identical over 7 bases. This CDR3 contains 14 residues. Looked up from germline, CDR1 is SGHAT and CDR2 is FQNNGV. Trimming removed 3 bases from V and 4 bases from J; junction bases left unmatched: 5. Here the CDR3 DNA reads TGTGCCAGCAGCTTTGGCGGGAGTGGAGAGACCCAGTACTTC. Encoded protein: CASSFGGSGETQYF.

This CDR3 is CASSQDMQGYEQYF. The CDR3 DNA reads as TGCGCCAGCAGCCAAGATATGCAGGGCTACGAGCAGTACTTC. The genes are TRBV4-3 and TRBJ2-7; TRBD1 is a possible D gene (5 bases). Between the trimmed V and J ends, which lost 0 bases and 3 bases, there was a span of 9 bases. The CDR3 is 14 amino acids. From germline, CDR1 is LGHNA and CDR2 YSLEER.

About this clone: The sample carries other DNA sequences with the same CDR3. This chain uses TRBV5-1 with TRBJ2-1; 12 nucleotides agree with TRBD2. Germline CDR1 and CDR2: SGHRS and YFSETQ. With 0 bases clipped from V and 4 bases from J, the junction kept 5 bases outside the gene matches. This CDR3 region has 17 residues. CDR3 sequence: CASSLAASGGVYNEQFF. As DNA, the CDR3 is TGCGCCAGCAGCTTGGCGGCTAGCGGGGGGGTATACAATGAGCAGTTCTTC.

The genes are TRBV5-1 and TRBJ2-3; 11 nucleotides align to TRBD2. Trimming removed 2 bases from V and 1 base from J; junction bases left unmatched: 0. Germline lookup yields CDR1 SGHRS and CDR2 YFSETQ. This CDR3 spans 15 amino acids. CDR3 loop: CASSFSGGGTDTQYF. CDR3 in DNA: TGCGCCAGCAGCTTTAGCGGGGGGGGCACAGATACGCAGTATTTT.

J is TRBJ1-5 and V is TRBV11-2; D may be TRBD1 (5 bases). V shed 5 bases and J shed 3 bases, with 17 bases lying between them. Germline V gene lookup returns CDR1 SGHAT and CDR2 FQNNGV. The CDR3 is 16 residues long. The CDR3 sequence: CASSKNTGTDNQPQHF. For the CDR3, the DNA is TGTGCCAGCAGCAAAAATACGGGGACTGACAATCAGCCCCAGCATTTT.

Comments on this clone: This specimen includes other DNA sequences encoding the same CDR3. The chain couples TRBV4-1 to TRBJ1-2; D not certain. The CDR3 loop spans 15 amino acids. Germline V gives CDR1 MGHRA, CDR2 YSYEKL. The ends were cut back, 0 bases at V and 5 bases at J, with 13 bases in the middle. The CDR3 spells CASSQDGQRNYGYTF. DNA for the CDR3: TGCGCCAGCAGCCAAGATGGGCAGAGAAATTATGGCTACACCTTC.

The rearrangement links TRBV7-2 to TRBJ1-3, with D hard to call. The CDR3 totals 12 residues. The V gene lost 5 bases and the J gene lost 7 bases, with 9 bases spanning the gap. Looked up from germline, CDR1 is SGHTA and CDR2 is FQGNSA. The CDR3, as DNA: TGTGCCAGCAGCCGTTCGGGGAACACCATATATTTT. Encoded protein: CASSRSGNTIYF.

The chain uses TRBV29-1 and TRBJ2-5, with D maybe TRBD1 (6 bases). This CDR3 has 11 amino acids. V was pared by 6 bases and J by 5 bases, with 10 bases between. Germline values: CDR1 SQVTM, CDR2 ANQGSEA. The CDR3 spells CSVRGIETQYF. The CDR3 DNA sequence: TGCAGCGTGAGGGGGATCGAGACCCAGTACTTC.

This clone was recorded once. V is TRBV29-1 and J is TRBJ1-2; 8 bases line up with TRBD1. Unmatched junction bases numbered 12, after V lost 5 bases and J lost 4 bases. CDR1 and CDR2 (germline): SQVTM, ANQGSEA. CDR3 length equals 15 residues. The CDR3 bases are TGCAGCGTTTCCGGGACAGGAGGTGGTAGCTATGGCTACACCTTC. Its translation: CSVSGTGGGSYGYTF.

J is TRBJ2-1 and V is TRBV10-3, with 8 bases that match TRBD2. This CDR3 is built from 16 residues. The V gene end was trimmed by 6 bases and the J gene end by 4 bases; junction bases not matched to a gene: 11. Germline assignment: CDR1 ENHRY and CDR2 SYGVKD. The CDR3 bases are TGTGCCATCAGCGATTTTACTAGCGGTTCTTACAATGAGCAGTTCTTC. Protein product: CAISDFTSGSYNEQFF.

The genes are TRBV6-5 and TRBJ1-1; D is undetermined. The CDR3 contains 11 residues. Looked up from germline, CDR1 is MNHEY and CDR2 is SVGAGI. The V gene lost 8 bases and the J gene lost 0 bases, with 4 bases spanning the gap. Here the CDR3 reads CASQLNTEAFF. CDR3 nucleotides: TGTGCCAGCCAGTTGAACACTGAAGCTTTCTTT.

CDR3 region: CASSLFWENEQYF. The DNA of the CDR3 is TGTGCCAGCAGTTTATTTTGGGAGAACGAGCAGTACTTC. V and J are TRBV27 and TRBJ2-7; D is perhaps TRBD2 (5 bases). With 1 base removed from V and 5 bases from J, the gap between germline ends came to 9 bases. Germline loops: CDR1 MNHEY, CDR2 SMNVEV (reference sequence). The CDR3 is made up of 13 amino acids.